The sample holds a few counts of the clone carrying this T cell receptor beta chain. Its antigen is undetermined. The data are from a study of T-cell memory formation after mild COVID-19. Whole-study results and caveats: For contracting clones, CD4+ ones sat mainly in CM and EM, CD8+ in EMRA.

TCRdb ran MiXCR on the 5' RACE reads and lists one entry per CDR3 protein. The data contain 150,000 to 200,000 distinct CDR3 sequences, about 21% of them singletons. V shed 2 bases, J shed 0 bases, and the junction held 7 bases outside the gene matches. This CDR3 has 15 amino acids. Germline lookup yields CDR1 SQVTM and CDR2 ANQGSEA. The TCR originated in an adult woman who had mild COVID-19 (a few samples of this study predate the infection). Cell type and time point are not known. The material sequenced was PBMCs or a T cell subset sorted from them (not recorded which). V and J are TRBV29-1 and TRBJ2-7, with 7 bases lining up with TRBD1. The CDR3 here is CSVELAGDSSYEQYF. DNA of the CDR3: TGCAGCGTTGAATTAGCTGGGGACAGCTCCTACGAGCAGTACTTC.